This TCR beta chain was observed in a study of blood T cell repertoires in COVID-19. Study-level background: Acute and convalescent COVID-19 specimens originated in the United States, Italy and Spain. Sources were T cells, B-cell-depleted T cells, or PBMCs; the material itself was cDNA or gDNA.

This clone was seen a handful of times. CDR3 size: 15 residues. After removal of 3 bases from V and 4 bases from J, the junction contained 5 bases not matched to a gene. From germline, CDR1 is MDHEN and CDR2 SYDVKM. Per the original methods: Estimation of nucleated cell counts relied on the amplification of reference gene primers. The table came from immunoSEQ multiplex PCR; TCRdb's copy has only in-frame clones and leaves some out. V and J calls plus clone size are reproduced from that table; the DNA served to infer D and trimming. The table lists around 180,000 clones, around 88% of them singletons, with 3.5% to 5% in the top ten.

This clonotype was sampled from a woman in her 30s with acute or convalescent COVID-19. The chain employs TRBV28 and TRBJ2-7, with 11 bases matching TRBD1. The material sequenced was peripheral blood. CDR3 nucleotides: TGTGCCAGCAGTTTTAAGGGACAGGGGGGATACGAGCAGTACTTC. This gives the protein CASSFKGQGGYEQYF.